The clone carrying this T cell receptor (beta chain) was detected only a few times. V was clipped by 4 bases and J by 8 bases; unmatched bases: 8. The CDR3 sequence is 15 residues long. Germline assignment: CDR1 SGHAT and CDR2 FQNNGV. This sample is drawn from a study of blood T cell repertoires in COVID-19. The repertoire was sequenced with immunoSEQ multiplex PCR; TCRdb's copy has only in-frame clones and lacks some. The sample records around 140,000 clones, approximately 90% being singletons. The chain recombines TRBV11-2 with TRBJ1-2, with TRBD1 matching 12 bases. The sequence came from a man in his fifties or sixties with active or convalescent COVID-19. Sequenced sample: peripheral blood. This CDR3 reads CASSSPGQGARGYTF. The CDR3 bases are TGTGCCAGCAGCTCCCCGGGACAGGGGGCAAGAGGCTACACCTTC.